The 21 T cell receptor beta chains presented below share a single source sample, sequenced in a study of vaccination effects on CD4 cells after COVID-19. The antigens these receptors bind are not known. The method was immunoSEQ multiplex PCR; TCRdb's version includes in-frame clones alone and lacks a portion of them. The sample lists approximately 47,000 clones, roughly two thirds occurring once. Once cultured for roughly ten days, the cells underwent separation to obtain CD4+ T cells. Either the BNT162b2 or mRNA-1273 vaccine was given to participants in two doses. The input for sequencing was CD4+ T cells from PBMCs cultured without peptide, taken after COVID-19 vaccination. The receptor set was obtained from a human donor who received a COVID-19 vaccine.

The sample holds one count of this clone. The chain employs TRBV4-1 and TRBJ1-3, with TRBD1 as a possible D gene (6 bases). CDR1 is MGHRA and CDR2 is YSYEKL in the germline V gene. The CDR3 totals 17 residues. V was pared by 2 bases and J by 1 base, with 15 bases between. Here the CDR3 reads CASSQQWQGHSGNTIYF. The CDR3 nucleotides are TGCGCCAGCAGCCAACAGTGGCAGGGGCATTCTGGAAACACCATATATTTT.

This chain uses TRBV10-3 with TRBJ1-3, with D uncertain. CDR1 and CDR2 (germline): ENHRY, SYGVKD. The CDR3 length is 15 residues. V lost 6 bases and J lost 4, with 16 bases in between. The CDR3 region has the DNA TGTGCCATCAGGACCACAAGCTCACAAGGAAACACCATATATTTT. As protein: CAIRTTSSQGNTIYF.

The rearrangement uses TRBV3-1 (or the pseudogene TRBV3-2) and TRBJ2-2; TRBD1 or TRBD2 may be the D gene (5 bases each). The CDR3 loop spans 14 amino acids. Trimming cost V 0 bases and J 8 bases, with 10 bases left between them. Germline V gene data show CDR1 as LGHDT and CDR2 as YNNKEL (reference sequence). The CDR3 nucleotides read TGTGCCAGCAGCCAAGAGGGACGATCGGGGGAGCTGTTTTTT. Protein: CASSQEGRSGELFF.

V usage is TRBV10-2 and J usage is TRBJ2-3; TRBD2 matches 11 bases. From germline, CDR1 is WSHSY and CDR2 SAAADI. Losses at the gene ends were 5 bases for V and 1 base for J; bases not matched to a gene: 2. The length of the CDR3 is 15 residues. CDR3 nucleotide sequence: TGCGCCAGCAGTCCGACTAGCGGGGGCACAGATACGCAGTATTTT. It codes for CASSPTSGGTDTQYF.

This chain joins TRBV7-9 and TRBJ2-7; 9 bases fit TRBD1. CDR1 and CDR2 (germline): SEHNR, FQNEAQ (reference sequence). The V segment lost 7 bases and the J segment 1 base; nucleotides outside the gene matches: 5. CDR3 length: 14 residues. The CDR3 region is CASTGTGRSYEQYF. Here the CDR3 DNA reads TGTGCCAGCACCGGGACAGGGAGGTCCTACGAGCAGTACTTC. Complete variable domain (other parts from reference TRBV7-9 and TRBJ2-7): DTGVSQNPRHKITKRGQNVTFRCDPISEHNRLYWYRQTLGQGPEFLTYFQNEAQLEKSRLLSDRFSAERPKGSFSTLEIQRTEQGDSAMYLCASTGTGRSYEQYFGPGTRLTVT.

The CDR3 bases are TGTGCCAGTAGTATAGGGGCCCGGTATGGCTACACCTTC. It yields the protein CASSIGARYGYTF. This chain links TRBV19 with TRBJ1-2; D call uncertain. The CDR3 has 13 residues. Trimming removed 1 base at V and 5 bases at J, with 8 bases between. The germline V gene has CDR1 LNHDA and CDR2 SQIVND (reference sequence).

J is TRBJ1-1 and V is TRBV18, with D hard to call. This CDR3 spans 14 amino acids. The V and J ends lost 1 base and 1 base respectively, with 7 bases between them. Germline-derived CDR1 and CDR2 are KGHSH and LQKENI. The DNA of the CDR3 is TGTGCCAGCTCACCACAGCTGGAGAACACTGAAGCTTTCTTT. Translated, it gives CASSPQLENTEAFF.

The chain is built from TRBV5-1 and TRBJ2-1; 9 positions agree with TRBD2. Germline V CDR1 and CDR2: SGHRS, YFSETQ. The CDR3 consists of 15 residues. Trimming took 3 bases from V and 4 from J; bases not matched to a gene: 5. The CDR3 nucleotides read TGCGCCAGCAGCTCGAATCTAGCGGGGTACAATGAGCAGTTCTTC. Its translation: CASSSNLAGYNEQFF.

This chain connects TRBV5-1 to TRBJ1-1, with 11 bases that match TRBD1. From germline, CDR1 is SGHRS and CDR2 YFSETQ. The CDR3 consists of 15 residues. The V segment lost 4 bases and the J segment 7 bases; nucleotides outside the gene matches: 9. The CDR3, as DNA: TGCGCCAGCAGCAGCACCGGGACAGGGGGAATTGAAGCTTTCTTT. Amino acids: CASSSTGTGGIEAFF.

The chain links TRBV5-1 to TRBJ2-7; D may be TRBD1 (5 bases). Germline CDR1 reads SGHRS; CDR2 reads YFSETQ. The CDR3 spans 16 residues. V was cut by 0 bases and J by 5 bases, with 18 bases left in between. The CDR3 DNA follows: TGCGCCAGCAGCTTGGCGTTAGGGGCAATAGTCCACGAGCAGTACTTC. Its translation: CASSLALGAIVHEQYF.

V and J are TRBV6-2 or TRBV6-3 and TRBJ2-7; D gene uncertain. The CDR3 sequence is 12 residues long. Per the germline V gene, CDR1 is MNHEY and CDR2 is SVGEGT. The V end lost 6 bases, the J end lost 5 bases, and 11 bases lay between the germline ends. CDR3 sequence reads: CASSTVFNEQYF. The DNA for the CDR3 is TGTGCCAGCAGCACAGTTTTCAACGAGCAGTACTTC.

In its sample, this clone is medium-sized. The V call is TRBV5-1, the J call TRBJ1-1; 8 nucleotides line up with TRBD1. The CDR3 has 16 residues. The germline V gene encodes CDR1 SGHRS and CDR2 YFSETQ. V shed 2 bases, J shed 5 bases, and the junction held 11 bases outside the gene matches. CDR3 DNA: TGCGCCAGCAGCTTTACAGGGGGATACGGGGGTACTGAAGCTTTCTTT. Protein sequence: CASSFTGGYGGTEAFF.

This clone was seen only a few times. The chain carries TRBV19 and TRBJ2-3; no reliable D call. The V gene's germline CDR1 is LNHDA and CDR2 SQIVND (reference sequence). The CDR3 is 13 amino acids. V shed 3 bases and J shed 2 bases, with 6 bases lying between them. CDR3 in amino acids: CASSIRNTDTQYF. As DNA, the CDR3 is TGTGCCAGTAGTATCAGAAACACAGATACGCAGTATTTT.

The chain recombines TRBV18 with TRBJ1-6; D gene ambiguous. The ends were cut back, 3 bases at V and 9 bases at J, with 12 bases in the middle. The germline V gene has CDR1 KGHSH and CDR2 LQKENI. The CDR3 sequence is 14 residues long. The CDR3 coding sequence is TGTGCCAGCTCACCGGAGAATATGGGTTCACCCCTCCACTTT. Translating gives CASSPENMGSPLHF.

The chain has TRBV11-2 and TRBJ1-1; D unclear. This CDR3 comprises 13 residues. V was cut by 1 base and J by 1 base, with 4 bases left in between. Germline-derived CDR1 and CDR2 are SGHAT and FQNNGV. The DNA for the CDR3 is TGTGCCAGCAGCTTAGGAGGGAACACTGAAGCTTTCTTT. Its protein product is CASSLGGNTEAFF.

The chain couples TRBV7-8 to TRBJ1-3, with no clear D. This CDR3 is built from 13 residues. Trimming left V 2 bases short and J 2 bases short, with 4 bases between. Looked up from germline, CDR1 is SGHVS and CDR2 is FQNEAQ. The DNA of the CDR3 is TGTGCCAGCAGCTTAATAACTGGAAACACCATATATTTT. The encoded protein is CASSLITGNTIYF.

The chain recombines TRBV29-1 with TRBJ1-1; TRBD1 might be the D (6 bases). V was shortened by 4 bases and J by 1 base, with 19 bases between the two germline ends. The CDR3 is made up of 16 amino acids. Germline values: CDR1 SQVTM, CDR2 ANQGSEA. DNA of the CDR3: TGCAGCGTTGGCGAGGGGAGGGGGGAAAGGAACACTGAAGCTTTCTTT. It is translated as CSVGEGRGERNTEAFF.

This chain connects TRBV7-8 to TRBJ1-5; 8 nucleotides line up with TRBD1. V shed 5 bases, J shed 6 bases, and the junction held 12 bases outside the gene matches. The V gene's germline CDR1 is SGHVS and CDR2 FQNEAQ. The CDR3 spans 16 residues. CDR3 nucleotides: TGTGCCAGCAGCCTCAACGTCGGACAGGGTAGTCAGCCCCAGCATTTT. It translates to CASSLNVGQGSQPQHF.

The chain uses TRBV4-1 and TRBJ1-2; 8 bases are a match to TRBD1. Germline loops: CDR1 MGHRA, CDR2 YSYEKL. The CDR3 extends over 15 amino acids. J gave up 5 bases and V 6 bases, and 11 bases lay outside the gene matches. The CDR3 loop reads CASRRQYRGEYGYTF. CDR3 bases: TGCGCCAGCAGGCGCCAGTACAGGGGGGAGTATGGCTACACCTTC.

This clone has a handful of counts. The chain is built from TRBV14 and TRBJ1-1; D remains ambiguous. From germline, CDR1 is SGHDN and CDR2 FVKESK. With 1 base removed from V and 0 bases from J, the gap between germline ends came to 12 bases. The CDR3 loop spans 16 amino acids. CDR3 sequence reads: CASSQGLGSMNTEAFF. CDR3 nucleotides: TGTGCCAGCAGCCAAGGTTTAGGGAGCATGAACACTGAAGCTTTCTTT.

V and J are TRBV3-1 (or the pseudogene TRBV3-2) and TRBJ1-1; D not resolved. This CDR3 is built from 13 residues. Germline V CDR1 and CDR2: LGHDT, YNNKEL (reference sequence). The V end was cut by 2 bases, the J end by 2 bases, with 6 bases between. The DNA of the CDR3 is TGTGCCAGCAGCCAATCACTCAACACTGAAGCTTTCTTT. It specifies CASSQSLNTEAFF.